A single sample is the source of the 31 T cell receptor beta chains below, sequenced in a study of control samples from healthy donors and cancer patients. Sequencing used immunoSEQ multiplex PCR; TCRdb keeps in-frame clones, though not all of them. This sample has 45,000 to 60,000 clones, with roughly 80% found just once. The specimen was blood. All receptors derive from a man in his 70s in good health.

The table lists this clone with a count of one. V usage is TRBV19 and J usage is TRBJ2-3; D not certain. There are 15 residues in the CDR3. V lost 7 bases to trimming and J lost 0 bases, with 14 bases between them. Germline V lookup: CDR1 LNHDA, CDR2 SQIVND (reference sequence). The CDR3 coding sequence is TGTGCCAGTAATAACCCCGGCGGTAGCACAGATACGCAGTATTTT. Translating it yields CASNNPGGSTDTQYF.

This chain joins TRBV3-1 (or the pseudogene TRBV3-2) and TRBJ1-6; 9 nucleotides line up with TRBD1. V gave up 8 bases and J gave up 9 bases; unmatched junction bases: 8. CDR1 and CDR2 (germline): LGHDT, YNNKEL (reference sequence). The CDR3 is 14 amino acids. CDR3: CASGLQGAGSPLHF. CDR3 DNA: TGTGCCAGCGGATTACAGGGGGCAGGTTCACCCCTCCACTTT.

This clone was counted once. V and J are TRBV7-9 and TRBJ1-4; weak D call: TRBD1 (6 bases). Germline loops: CDR1 SEHNR, CDR2 FQNEAQ (reference sequence). The CDR3 sequence is 16 residues long. V was trimmed by 1 base and J by 8 bases, leaving 17 bases between them. The CDR3 nucleotides read TGTGCCAGCAGCTTAGGTTCCGTACAGGGATACGAAAAACTGTTTTTT. It encodes CASSLGSVQGYEKLFF.

This clone was found a few times. The V call is TRBV11-3, the J call TRBJ1-1; perhaps TRBD1 as D (5 bases). V was trimmed by 5 bases and J by 2 bases, leaving 18 bases between them. This CDR3 is built from 16 residues. The germline V gene has CDR1 SGHNT and CDR2 YENEEA. In DNA form, the CDR3 reads TGTGCCAGCAGCCCTGGTAGGCAGGGCCCAAACACTGAAGCTTTCTTT. This encodes CASSPGRQGPNTEAFF.

The gene calls are TRBV5-8 and TRBJ1-1, with unresolved D. V lost 4 bases, J lost 7 bases, and 11 bases lay in between. CDR3 length: 12 residues. Germline values: CDR1 SGHTS, CDR2 YDEGEE. DNA for the CDR3: TGTGCCAGCAGCCAGACTTTCGGTGAAGCTTTCTTT. Protein sequence: CASSQTFGEAFF.

The chain recombines TRBV10-3 with TRBJ1-2, with TRBD1 identical over 9 bases. CDR3 size: 14 residues. Losses at the gene ends were 0 bases for V and 8 bases for J; bases not matched to a gene: 4. The germline V gene encodes CDR1 ENHRY and CDR2 SYGVKD. In DNA form, the CDR3 reads TGTGCCATCAGTGAGTCGGGGGACAGGGCCGGCTACACCTTC. Residues: CAISESGDRAGYTF.

The gene calls are TRBV6-5 and TRBJ2-3, with D possibly called TRBD1 or TRBD2 (5 bases each). The CDR3 runs 15 residues. The germline V gene has CDR1 MNHEY and CDR2 SVGAGI. Trimming removed 2 bases from V and 4 bases from J, with 13 bases in between. CDR3 loop: CASSYIKGTSDTQYF. The CDR3 nucleotides read TGTGCCAGCAGTTACATTAAGGGGACCTCAGATACGCAGTATTTT.

This rearrangement joins TRBV15 to TRBJ2-2; possibly TRBD1 for D (6 bases). The CDR3 contains 17 residues. V was cut by 6 bases and J by 4 bases, with 21 bases left in between. Per germline, CDR1 LNHNV and CDR2 YYDKDF (reference sequence). CDR3 bases: TGTGCCACCAGACATGCAGGACAGATCGCCGGCACCGGGGAGCTGTTTTTT. This codes for CATRHAGQIAGTGELFF.

This chain joins TRBV24-1 and TRBJ1-4; 10 nucleotides agree with TRBD1. Germline CDR1 and CDR2: KGHDR and SFDVKD. This CDR3 spans 15 amino acids. The junction had 5 bases not matched to a gene; V was cut back by 4 bases and J by 7 bases. CDR3 nucleotide sequence: TGTGCCACCAGTGAACCGGGACAGGGGTTTGAAAAACTGTTTTTT. It codes for CATSEPGQGFEKLFF.

A word on this clone: At one end the junction does not follow the germline gene, possibly because of a read error. J is TRBJ2-7 and V is TRBV29-1, with 7 bases fitting TRBD1. The length of the CDR3 is 12 residues. Germline CDR1 is SQVTM and CDR2 is ANQGSEA. CDR3 sequence (DNA): TGCAGCGTTGAAGAGTCGGGACAGATTTTCTCCTTC. Translation: CSVEESGQIFSF.

The chain uses TRBV5-1 and TRBJ2-5, with no clear D. The CDR3 consists of 14 residues. Trimming took off 4 bases at V and 5 bases at J, with 15 bases between the two ends. Germline-derived CDR1 and CDR2 are SGHRS and YFSETQ. As DNA, the CDR3 is TGCGCCAGCAGCCCGGGCGTTTCCAGGGAGACCCAGTACTTC. Translated, it gives CASSPGVSRETQYF.

V is TRBV15 and J is TRBJ1-5; D gene ambiguous. CDR3 length equals 15 residues. Germline CDR1 is LNHNV and CDR2 is YYDKDF (reference sequence). Trimming pared 1 base from V and 9 bases from J, leaving 16 bases between. CDR3 protein: CATSRVTGVPGPQHF. The CDR3 nucleotides read TGTGCCACCAGCAGAGTAACCGGAGTCCCGGGGCCCCAGCATTTT. Supplemented by reference TRBV15 and TRBJ1-5, the full variable domain reads DAMVIQNPRYQVTQFGKPVTLSCSQTLNHNVMYWYQQKSSQAPKLLFHYYDKDFNNEADTPDNFQSRRPNTSFCFLDIRSPGLGDTAMYLCATSRVTGVPGPQHFGDGTRLSIL.

The rearrangement uses TRBV27 and TRBJ2-5, with TRBD1 identical over 10 bases. The length of the CDR3 is 15 residues. Germline lookup yields CDR1 MNHEY and CDR2 SMNVEV (reference sequence). V dropped 6 bases and J dropped 4; count of bases not matched to a gene: 8. DNA of the CDR3: TGTGCCAGCAGCCTACGTGGGGACAGGGGAGAGACCCAGTACTTC. Amino acids: CASSLRGDRGETQYF.

V gene TRBV10-1 combines with J gene TRBJ2-1, with 10 positions matching TRBD2. The germline gives CDR1 WNHNN, CDR2 SYGVQD (reference sequence). The junction had 12 bases not matched to a gene; V was cut back by 3 bases and J by 7 bases. The CDR3 consists of 17 residues. This CDR3 reads CASSDPSGGQHWNEQFF. The DNA for the CDR3 is TGCGCCAGCAGTGACCCTAGCGGGGGTCAACATTGGAATGAGCAGTTCTTC.

The V and J genes are TRBV6-1 and TRBJ1-1; D is unclear. The CDR3 is 16 residues long. The V end lost 0 bases, the J end lost 1 base, and 12 bases lay between the germline ends. Germline V gene lookup returns CDR1 MNHNS and CDR2 SASEGT. The CDR3 loop reads CASSEAALRWNTEAFF. For the CDR3, the DNA is TGTGCCAGCAGTGAAGCGGCCTTGAGGTGGAACACTGAAGCTTTCTTT.

The V and J genes are TRBV11-3 and TRBJ2-1; D might be TRBD2 (6 bases). This CDR3 has 16 amino acids. CDR1 is SGHNT, CDR2 YENEEA, per germline. V lost 2 bases and J 0 bases, leaving 11 bases between the germline ends. CDR3 in DNA: TGTGCCAGCAGCTTAATGGGGGGTCTCTCCTACAATGAGCAGTTCTTC. As protein: CASSLMGGLSYNEQFF.

Here the CDR3 reads CAISESQTHDQPQHF. The DNA of the CDR3 is TGTGCCATCAGTGAGTCGCAGACACACGATCAGCCCCAGCATTTT. The chain employs TRBV10-3 and TRBJ1-5; D is unclear. CDR3 length: 15 residues. Looked up from germline, CDR1 is ENHRY and CDR2 is SYGVKD. V lost 0 bases, J lost 5 bases, and 11 bases lay in between.

V is TRBV7-3 and J is TRBJ2-2, with D perhaps TRBD1 (6 bases). The germline gives CDR1 SGHTA, CDR2 FQGTGA. Trimming cost V 5 bases and J 8 bases, with 12 bases left between them. The CDR3 contains 13 residues. The CDR3, as DNA: TGTGCCAGCAGCCCCAGGGGTGTTGGGGAGCTGTTTTTT. Translating gives CASSPRGVGELFF.

The chain recombines TRBV6-7 with TRBJ2-7; D remains ambiguous. TRBV6-7 counts as an open reading frame of uncertain function. The CDR3 contains 16 residues. V gave up 0 bases and J gave up 0 bases, with 12 bases separating them. The CDR3 DNA follows: TGTGCCAGCAGTTACTCGAGGTACGGGTGCTCCTACGAGCAGTACTTC. As protein: CASSYSRYGCSYEQYF.

The rearrangement uses TRBV27 and TRBJ1-6; D perhaps matches TRBD1 (5 bases). This CDR3 has 17 amino acids. The ends were cut back, 1 base at V and 7 bases at J, with 17 bases in the middle. The germline V gene has CDR1 MNHEY and CDR2 SMNVEV (reference sequence). CDR3 loop: CASSLYGGRAGNSPLHF. CDR3 nucleotide sequence: TGTGCCAGCAGTTTATACGGCGGCAGGGCAGGGAATTCACCCCTCCACTTT.

The gene calls are TRBV19 and TRBJ2-2; D gene ambiguous. V dropped 5 bases and J dropped 7 bases, with 8 bases sitting between them. Germline V gives CDR1 LNHDA, CDR2 SQIVND (reference sequence). The CDR3 runs to 12 residues. The CDR3 DNA reads as TGTGCCAGTAGTGTGCAATTCGGGGAGCTGTTTTTT. Translating it yields CASSVQFGELFF.

CDR3 DNA sequence: TGTGCCAGCTCACCAACATACACAGATACGCAGTATTTT. It encodes CASSPTYTDTQYF. The rearrangement uses TRBV18 and TRBJ2-3, with D unclear. Germline V gene sequence: CDR1 KGHSH, CDR2 LQKENI. Trimming pared 2 bases from V and 2 bases from J, leaving 5 bases between. The CDR3 runs 13 residues.

J is TRBJ2-3 and V is TRBV13; 10 nucleotides match TRBD2. This CDR3 is built from 16 residues. CDR1 and CDR2 from the germline V gene are PRHDT and FYEKMQ (reference sequence). V trimming: 5 bases; J trimming: 3 bases; junction bases outside the gene matches: 8. The CDR3 is CASSPLAGVGTDTQYF. CDR3 bases: TGTGCCAGCAGCCCTCTAGCGGGAGTGGGGACAGATACGCAGTATTTT. The full variable domain, its missing parts supplied by reference TRBV13 and TRBJ2-3, is AAGVIQSPRHLIKEKRETATLKCYPIPRHDTVYWYQQGPGQDPQFLISFYEKMQSDKGSIPDRFSAQQFSDYHSELNMSSLELGDSALYFCASSPLAGVGTDTQYFGPGTRLTVL.

The gene calls are TRBV6-6 and TRBJ1-3, with 7 bases matching TRBD1. After removal of 2 bases from V and 1 base from J, the junction contained 5 bases not matched to a gene. Germline V CDR1 and CDR2: MNHNY, SVGAGI (reference sequence). The CDR3 runs to 16 residues. CDR3: CASSYEGAYSGNTIYF. CDR3 nucleotides: TGTGCCAGCAGTTACGAGGGGGCATATTCTGGAAACACCATATATTTT.

This chain links TRBV28 with TRBJ1-1; D gene uncertain. Germline V gives CDR1 MDHEN, CDR2 SYDVKM. V was trimmed by 4 bases and J by 8 bases, leaving 23 bases between them. The length of the CDR3 is 16 residues. CDR3 residues: CASSSPRTRWGVEAFF. For the CDR3, the DNA is TGTGCCAGCAGTTCACCCCGAACACGATGGGGTGTCGAAGCTTTCTTT.

As to this clone: In the same sample, other DNA sequences code for this CDR3. The chain links TRBV20-1 to TRBJ1-1, with D unresolved. This CDR3 spans 11 amino acids. The germline gives CDR1 DFQATT, CDR2 SNEGSKA (reference sequence). Trimming cost V 7 bases and J 3 bases, with 9 bases left between them. In DNA, the CDR3 is TGCAGTGTTGACGGGCACACTGAAGCTTTCTTT. It translates to CSVDGHTEAFF.

The rearrangement joins TRBV3-1 (or the pseudogene TRBV3-2) to TRBJ2-7, with 8 bases lining up with TRBD1. Germline CDR1 is LGHDT and CDR2 is YNNKEL (reference sequence). Trimming removed 7 bases from V and 4 bases from J; junction bases left unmatched: 6. The CDR3 is 13 residues long. CDR3: CASTLTGEYEQYF. The CDR3 DNA follows: TGTGCCAGCACCCTGACAGGGGAGTACGAGCAGTACTTC.

The chain recombines TRBV2 with TRBJ1-5; 9 bases match TRBD1. The CDR3 runs to 15 residues. Germline lookup yields CDR1 SNHLY and CDR2 FYNNEI. V gave up 3 bases and J gave up 6 bases; unmatched junction bases: 6. CDR3 nucleotide sequence: TGTGCCAGCAGTGAGGTAGGGACAGGGAGTCAGCCCCAGCATTTT. Its translation: CASSEVGTGSQPQHF. The variable domain in full, with the rest retrieved from reference TRBV2 and TRBJ1-5, is EPEVTQTPSHQVTQMGQEVILRCVPISNHLYFYWYRQILGQKVEFLVSFYNNEISEKSEIFDDQFSVERPDGSNFTLKIRSTKLEDSAMYFCASSEVGTGSQPQHFGDGTRLSIL.

This rearrangement joins TRBV6-6 to TRBJ2-5; TRBD2 might be the D (6 bases). The V end was cut by 7 bases, the J end by 1 base, with 16 bases between. Germline loops: CDR1 MNHNY, CDR2 SVGAGI (reference sequence). The CDR3 is 15 amino acids. The CDR3 region has the DNA TGTGCCAGCAACAAGCGGGCAGGAACCCAAGAGACCCAGTACTTC. Translation: CASNKRAGTQETQYF.

This clone was observed once. V and J are TRBV7-6 and TRBJ2-6; D ambiguous. Germline V CDR1 and CDR2: SGHVS, FNYEAQ. Trimming took off 0 bases at V and 2 bases at J, with 8 bases between the two ends. The CDR3 is 16 amino acids. The DNA for the CDR3 is TGTGCCAGCAGCTTAGCGGGCCATACTGGGGCCAACGTCCTGACTTTC. Its protein product is CASSLAGHTGANVLTF.

V and J are TRBV28 and TRBJ1-6, with TRBD1 matching 9 bases. This CDR3 region has 15 residues. V dropped 6 bases and J dropped 7; count of bases not matched to a gene: 7. The germline CDR1 and CDR2 sequences are MDHEN and SYDVKM. DNA for the CDR3: TGTGCCAGCAGATCAACGACAGGGGGGAATTCACCCCTCCACTTT. It codes for CASRSTTGGNSPLHF.